The 15 T cell receptor beta chains reported below all come from one sample, sequenced in a study of follicular helper T cells after annual influenza vaccination. TCRdb's table, derived via immunoSEQ multiplex PCR, lists solely in-frame clones and lacks some. The sample contains around 1,300 clones, over 75% of which appear only once. Stated time point: 2015-2016 season, 7 days after influenza vaccination. Sequenced here: CXCR5+ CD38+ circulating T follicular helper cells from blood, sampled 7 days after influenza vaccination. The subset here: circulating Tfh, non-naive CD4+CXCR5+PD-1+ (ICOS+CD38+ or ICOS-CD38-). The receptors derive from an adult who received the influenza vaccine.

V and J are TRBV23-1 and TRBJ1-6; D is undetermined. TRBV23-1 is placed among ORFs of uncertain function. Trimming stripped 6 bases from V and 8 bases from J, with 8 bases between. CDR3 length: 12 residues. The CDR3 region is CASSPRYSPLHF. CDR3 DNA: TGCGCCAGCAGCCCCCGGTATTCACCCCTCCACTTT.

CDR3 DNA: TGTGCCAGCAACTACTTTCTAGGCAATGAGCAGTTCTTC. Translation gives CASNYFLGNEQFF. The chain joins TRBV2 to TRBJ2-1; D is unclear. CDR3 length: 13 residues. The germline gives CDR1 SNHLY, CDR2 FYNNEI. The V and J ends lost 7 bases and 6 bases respectively, with 13 bases between them. Looking up the rest from reference TRBV2 and TRBJ2-1 gives the full variable domain: EPEVTQTPSHQVTQMGQEVILRCVPISNHLYFYWYRQILGQKVEFLVSFYNNEISEKSEIFDDQFSVERPDGSNFTLKIRSTKLEDSAMYFCASNYFLGNEQFFGPGTRLTVL.

The chain is built from TRBV18 and TRBJ1-5; 8 nucleotides line up with TRBD1. Trimming took 8 bases from V and 9 from J; bases not matched to a gene: 12. This CDR3 contains 14 residues. In germline, CDR1 is KGHSH, CDR2 LQKENI. CDR3 DNA: TGTGCCAGCACCGAAGGACAGGGTAGTTGGCCCCAGCATTTT. It is translated as CASTEGQGSWPQHF.

This clone was observed a handful of times. The chain is built from TRBV2 and TRBJ2-7; D remains unclear. Between the trimmed V and J ends, which lost 5 bases and 4 bases, there was a span of 6 bases. Germline CDR1 and CDR2: SNHLY and FYNNEI. CDR3 length: 11 amino acids. Here the CDR3 reads CASSQGYEQYF. CDR3 DNA: TGTGCCAGCAGTCAAGGGTACGAGCAGTACTTC.

The rearrangement links TRBV2 to TRBJ2-2; D remains ambiguous. CDR1 and CDR2 from the germline V gene are SNHLY and FYNNEI. The CDR3 covers 14 residues. V was clipped by 7 bases and J by 1 base, with 10 bases between them. The CDR3 protein is CASIKQQNTGELFF. CDR3 nucleotide sequence: TGTGCCAGCATTAAACAGCAGAACACCGGGGAGCTGTTTTTT. Full variable domain (remainder filled in from reference TRBV2 and TRBJ2-2): EPEVTQTPSHQVTQMGQEVILRCVPISNHLYFYWYRQILGQKVEFLVSFYNNEISEKSEIFDDQFSVERPDGSNFTLKIRSTKLEDSAMYFCASIKQQNTGELFFGEGSRLTVL.

V usage is TRBV2 and J usage is TRBJ1-6; 10 bases match TRBD1. Trimming removed 8 bases from V and 7 bases from J; junction bases left unmatched: 8. This CDR3 region has 15 residues. Germline CDR1 is SNHLY and CDR2 is FYNNEI. The CDR3 sequence is CASRPGTGENSPLHF. CDR3 in DNA: TGTGCCAGCCGCCCAGGGACAGGGGAAAATTCACCCCTCCACTTT.

J is TRBJ2-7 and V is TRBV2; a possible D gene is TRBD2 (5 bases). V was trimmed by 4 bases and J by 3 bases, leaving 10 bases between them. The germline CDR1 and CDR2 sequences are SNHLY and FYNNEI. The CDR3 has 13 amino acids. The CDR3 region has the DNA TGTGCCAGCAGTGGCGGACTGCTCTACGAGCAGTACTTC. Translated, it gives CASSGGLLYEQYF.

V is TRBV4-2 and J is TRBJ2-3; TRBD1 matches 8 bases. V was clipped by 0 bases and J by 1 base; unmatched bases: 6. This CDR3 spans 17 amino acids. Per the germline V gene, CDR1 is LGHNA and CDR2 is YNFKEQ. The CDR3 nucleotides are TGTGCCAGCAGCCAAGACTCCGGGACAGGAGGCACAGATACGCAGTATTTT. It yields the protein CASSQDSGTGGTDTQYF.

The chain recombines TRBV5-5 with TRBJ1-2, with a possible D match to TRBD1 (5 bases). This CDR3 is 17 amino acids long. V was clipped by 2 bases and J by 1 base, with 18 bases between them. Germline V gene data show CDR1 as SGHKS and CDR2 as YYEKEE (reference sequence). Here the CDR3 reads CASSLQTGTWSNYGYTF. The CDR3 DNA sequence: TGTGCCAGCAGCTTACAAACCGGGACCTGGAGTAACTATGGCTACACCTTC.

This clone has a single count. This chain links TRBV6-1 with TRBJ1-2, with D maybe TRBD1 (5 bases). CDR3 length equals 14 residues. V was pared by 3 bases and J by 4 bases, with 12 bases between. Germline-derived CDR1 and CDR2 are MNHNS and SASEGT. The DNA of the CDR3 is TGTGCCAGCAGTGAGAGAGTAGGGACCTATGGCTACACCTTC. It is translated as CASSERVGTYGYTF.

The rearrangement joins TRBV7-2 to TRBJ2-5; TRBD1 might be the D (5 bases). With 5 bases removed from V and 4 bases from J, the gap between germline ends came to 14 bases. CDR3 size: 14 residues. Germline V gives CDR1 SGHTA, CDR2 FQGNSA. CDR3 amino acids: CASSRQIMGETQYF. The CDR3 DNA follows: TGTGCCAGCAGCAGACAGATAATGGGAGAGACCCAGTACTTC.

The rearrangement links TRBV4-1 to TRBJ2-1; TRBD2 aligns across 8 bases. Germline CDR1 and CDR2: MGHRA and YSYEKL. J gave up 1 base and V 2 bases, and 7 bases lay outside the gene matches. This CDR3 contains 17 residues. The CDR3 here is CASSQTGGRGSYNEQFF. DNA for the CDR3: TGCGCCAGCAGCCAAACGGGGGGGCGAGGGTCCTACAATGAGCAGTTCTTC.

The chain recombines TRBV11-3 with TRBJ2-1; 11 bases are shared with TRBD1. CDR1 SGHNT and CDR2 YENEEA come from the germline V gene. The V gene end was trimmed by 5 bases and the J gene end by 5 bases; junction bases not matched to a gene: 5. The CDR3 length is 15 residues. The CDR3 nucleotides read TGTGCCAGCAGCATACGGGACAGGGGGAACAATGAGCAGTTCTTC. Encoded protein: CASSIRDRGNNEQFF.

This clone was seen more than once but under ten times. The chain is built from TRBV7-9 and TRBJ2-5; D might be TRBD1 (6 bases). V was shortened by 7 bases and J by 1 base, with 10 bases between the two germline ends. The germline V gene encodes CDR1 SEHNR and CDR2 FQNEAQ (reference sequence). The CDR3 runs 13 residues. CDR3 loop: CASKSRGQETQYF. The CDR3 bases are TGTGCCAGCAAGAGCAGGGGCCAAGAGACCCAGTACTTC.

This chain joins TRBV5-1 and TRBJ2-5; no definite D call. The germline gives CDR1 SGHRS, CDR2 YFSETQ. CDR3 length: 13 residues. The V end lost 9 bases, the J end lost 5 bases, and 17 bases lay between the germline ends. The CDR3 DNA is TGCGCCACCTCTCCGGGCCCCGGGGAGACCCAGTACTTC. Protein sequence: CATSPGPGETQYF.